Reported below is one T cell receptor beta chain. This specimen comes from a study of blood T cell repertoires in COVID-19. CDR1 SGHRS and CDR2 YFSETQ come from the germline V gene. This CDR3 comprises 15 residues. Trimming stripped 7 bases from V and 3 bases from J, with 20 bases between. Libraries were prepared by immunoSEQ multiplex PCR; TCRdb keeps only in-frame clonotypes and omits some of them. The sample has approximately 150,000 clones; around four fifths are singletons. Sample: peripheral blood. The clonotype comes from a woman older than 75 with COVID-19, enrolled during active disease. The chain couples TRBV5-1 to TRBJ2-7; tentatively, D is TRBD1 (5 bases). CDR3 nucleotide sequence: TGCGCCAGCCGCCAGGGTTCGGGCAGGTTCTACGAGCAGTACTTC. As protein: CASRQGSGRFYEQYF.